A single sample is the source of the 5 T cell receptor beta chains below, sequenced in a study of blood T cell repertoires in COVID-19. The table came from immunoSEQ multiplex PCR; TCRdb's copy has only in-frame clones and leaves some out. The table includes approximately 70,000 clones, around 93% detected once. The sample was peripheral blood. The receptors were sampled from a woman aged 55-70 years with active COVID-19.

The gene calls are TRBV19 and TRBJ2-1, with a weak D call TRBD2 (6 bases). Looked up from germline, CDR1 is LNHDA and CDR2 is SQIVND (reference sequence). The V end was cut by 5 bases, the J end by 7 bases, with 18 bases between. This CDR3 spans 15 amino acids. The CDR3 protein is CASSPSGKGRNEQFF. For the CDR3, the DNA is TGTGCCAGTAGTCCCTCTGGTAAAGGGAGGAATGAGCAGTTCTTC.

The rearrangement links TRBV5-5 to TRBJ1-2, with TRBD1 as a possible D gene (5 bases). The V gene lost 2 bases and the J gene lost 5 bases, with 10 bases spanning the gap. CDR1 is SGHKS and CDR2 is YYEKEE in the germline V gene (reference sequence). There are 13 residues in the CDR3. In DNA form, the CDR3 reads TGTGCCAGCAGCTTAGTCAGGGAATATGGCTACACCTTC. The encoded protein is CASSLVREYGYTF.

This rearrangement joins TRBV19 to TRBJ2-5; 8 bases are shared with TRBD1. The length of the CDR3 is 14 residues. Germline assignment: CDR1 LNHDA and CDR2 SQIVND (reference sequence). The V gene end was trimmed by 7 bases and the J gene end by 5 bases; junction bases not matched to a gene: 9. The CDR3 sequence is CASNSQGARETQYF. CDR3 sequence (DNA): TGTGCCAGTAACTCCCAGGGGGCACGGGAGACCCAGTACTTC. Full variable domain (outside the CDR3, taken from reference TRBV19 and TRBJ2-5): DGGITQSPKYLFRKEGQNVTLSCEQNLNHDAMYWYRQDPGQGLRLIYYSQIVNDFQKGDIAEGYSVSREKKESFPLTVTSAQKNPTAFYLCASNSQGARETQYFGPGTRLLVL.

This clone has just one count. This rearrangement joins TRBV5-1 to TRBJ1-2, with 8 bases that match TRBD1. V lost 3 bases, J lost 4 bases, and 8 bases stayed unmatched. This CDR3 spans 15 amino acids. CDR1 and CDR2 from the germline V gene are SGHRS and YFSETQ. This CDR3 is CASSSNSGQGYGYTF. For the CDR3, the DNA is TGCGCCAGCAGCTCAAACTCCGGACAGGGCTATGGCTACACCTTC.

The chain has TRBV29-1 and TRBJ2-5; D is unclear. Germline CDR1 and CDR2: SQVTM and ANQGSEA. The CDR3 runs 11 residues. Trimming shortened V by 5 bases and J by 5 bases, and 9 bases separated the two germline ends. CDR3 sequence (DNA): TGCAGCGTTTACCTCGGTGAGACCCAGTACTTC. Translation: CSVYLGETQYF.